These 21 T cell receptor beta chains share one sample of origin, sequenced in a study of blood T cell repertoires in COVID-19. Profiling relied on immunoSEQ multiplex PCR, and the TCRdb table lists in-frame clones only, not all of them. The sample consists of 120,000 to 150,000 clones, around three quarters of them appearing once. Sample: peripheral blood. The receptors come from a man aged 55 to 70 with acute or convalescent COVID-19.

The chain uses TRBV5-1 and TRBJ2-1; D possibly corresponds to TRBD1 (6 bases). In germline, CDR1 is SGHRS, CDR2 YFSETQ. Between the trimmed V and J ends, which lost 3 bases and 8 bases, there was a span of 15 bases. The CDR3 is made up of 14 amino acids. Here the CDR3 reads CASSWQGTVDEQFF. In DNA form, the CDR3 reads TGCGCCAGCAGCTGGCAGGGGACCGTTGATGAGCAGTTCTTC. Based on the CDR3 plus reference TRBV5-1 and TRBJ2-1, the full variable domain is KAGVTQTPRYLIKTRGQQVTLSCSPISGHRSVSWYQQTPGQGLQFLFEYFSETQRNKGNFPGRFSGRQFSNSRSEMNVSTLELGDSALYLCASSWQGTVDEQFFGPGTRLTVL.

This chain links TRBV27 with TRBJ2-7, with TRBD2 matching 11 bases. Germline V CDR1 and CDR2: MNHEY, SMNVEV (reference sequence). After removal of 5 bases from V and 0 bases from J, the junction contained 9 bases not matched to a gene. The CDR3 runs 17 residues. The CDR3 region is CASSGGGTSGFSYEQYF. The CDR3 nucleotides are TGTGCCAGCAGTGGGGGGGGGACTAGCGGTTTCTCCTACGAGCAGTACTTC.

The genes are TRBV7-9 and TRBJ2-7; 7 positions match TRBD2. The CDR3 covers 12 residues. CDR1 and CDR2 from the germline V gene are SEHNR and FQNEAQ (reference sequence). J gave up 5 bases and V 9 bases, and 7 bases lay outside the gene matches. The CDR3 DNA reads TGTGCCAGTATGGGACTAACCCACGAGCAGTACTTC. It codes for CASMGLTHEQYF.

The genes are TRBV7-3 and TRBJ2-5; 9 nucleotides agree with TRBD2. The trim removed 2 bases at V and 5 bases at J, leaving 6 bases unmatched. Germline assignment: CDR1 SGHTA and CDR2 FQGTGA. The CDR3 loop spans 15 amino acids. The CDR3 nucleotides read TGTGCCAGCAGCTTAGGCGGGAGGGCTCGCGAGACCCAGTACTTC. It is translated as CASSLGGRARETQYF.

This clone was seen a single time. This rearrangement joins TRBV30 to TRBJ1-3; possible D gene TRBD1, 6 bases. Germline CDR1 GTSNPN, CDR2 SVGIG (reference sequence). V lost 8 bases to trimming and J lost 0 bases, with 11 bases between them. CDR3 length: 13 amino acids. DNA of the CDR3: TGTGCCCATGGACAGTACTCTGGAAACACCATATATTTT. The encoded protein is CAHGQYSGNTIYF.

The chain joins TRBV4-1 to TRBJ2-7, with 10 bases that match TRBD2. Germline V gene sequence: CDR1 MGHRA, CDR2 YSYEKL. V lost 4 bases, J lost 4 bases, and 16 bases stayed unmatched. CDR3 length: 18 residues. CDR3 in amino acids: CASSLLTGPGTSVYEQYF. DNA of the CDR3: TGCGCCAGCAGCCTATTGACGGGGCCCGGGACTAGCGTGTACGAGCAGTACTTC.

The chain is built from TRBV5-1 and TRBJ1-1, with 8 bases aligning to TRBD1. V lost 0 bases, J lost 4 bases, and 5 bases stayed unmatched. CDR3 length equals 15 residues. Germline CDR1 and CDR2: SGHRS and YFSETQ. The CDR3 loop is CASSLGDRYSTEAFF. DNA of the CDR3: TGCGCCAGCAGCTTGGGGGACAGGTATAGCACTGAAGCTTTCTTT.

V and J are TRBV7-3 and TRBJ2-3; 14 bases match TRBD2. Germline CDR1 SGHTA, CDR2 FQGTGA. With 4 bases clipped from V and 7 bases from J, the junction kept 4 bases outside the gene matches. The CDR3 contains 15 residues. CDR3 residues: CASSSGLAGVNTQYF. CDR3 bases: TGTGCCAGCAGCTCGGGACTAGCGGGAGTAAATACGCAGTATTTT.

This rearrangement joins TRBV6-1 to TRBJ2-7; a possible D gene is TRBD1 (6 bases). The germline V and J ends were trimmed by 3 bases and 7 bases, with 22 bases remaining between them. Germline V CDR1 and CDR2: MNHNS, SASEGT. This CDR3 comprises 16 residues. CDR3 amino acids: CASSDRGRALEGEQYF. CDR3 in DNA: TGTGCCAGCAGTGATAGGGGGAGAGCCCTCGAGGGGGAGCAGTACTTC.

The CDR3 is CASSDGTAGNTIYF. The DNA for the CDR3 is TGCGCCAGCAGTGATGGAACAGCTGGAAACACCATATATTTT. V gene TRBV10-1 combines with J gene TRBJ1-3; D gene unclear. This CDR3 has 14 amino acids. Deletions cut 3 bases from V and 2 bases from J, with 8 bases between. Germline V lookup: CDR1 WNHNN, CDR2 SYGVQD (reference sequence).

This chain connects TRBV5-1 to TRBJ1-1; D might be TRBD1 (6 bases). The V end lost 0 bases, the J end lost 8 bases, and 8 bases lay between the germline ends. This CDR3 has 12 residues. The germline gives CDR1 SGHRS, CDR2 YFSETQ. The chain's CDR3 is CASSLGGLEAFF. CDR3 coding DNA: TGCGCCAGCAGCTTGGGGGGGCTGGAAGCTTTCTTT.

The CDR3 nucleotides read TGTGCCACCAGCAGATCGACAGTGACCCTAGGAGCCAAAAACATTCAGTACTTC. It yields the protein CATSRSTVTLGAKNIQYF. V is TRBV15 and J is TRBJ2-4, with D maybe TRBD1 (5 bases). With 2 bases removed from V and 0 bases from J, the gap between germline ends came to 17 bases. CDR3 size: 18 residues. Germline V gives CDR1 LNHNV, CDR2 YYDKDF (reference sequence).

In its sample, this clone was seen a few times. The CDR3 DNA reads as TGTGCCAGCAGCAAAGTACGAATAGGGGGCATTGGCACAGATACGCAGTATTTT. Translation gives CASSKVRIGGIGTDTQYF. V is TRBV21-1 and J is TRBJ2-3; the table calls TRBD1, which could not be checked here. TRBV21-1 is described as a pseudogene. CDR3 size: 18 residues.

This chain links TRBV19 with TRBJ2-1, with D unclear. Germline V gene lookup returns CDR1 LNHDA and CDR2 SQIVND (reference sequence). V lost 5 bases and J 5 bases, leaving 7 bases between the germline ends. There are 12 residues in the CDR3. The DNA for the CDR3 is TGTGCCAGTAGTCCTTATCACAATGAGCAGTTCTTC. Residues: CASSPYHNEQFF.

This chain uses TRBV7-5 with TRBJ1-5; the table's D call, TRBD1, has no DNA check behind it. TRBV7-5 is classified as a pseudogene. The CDR3 extends over 14 amino acids. The CDR3 bases are TGTGCCAGAAGCCGACAGGGAAGCAATCAGCCCCAGCATTTT. Protein: CARSRQGSNQPQHF.

This clone was detected only once. This rearrangement joins TRBV6-1 to TRBJ2-1, with TRBD2 matching 7 bases. CDR1 MNHNS and CDR2 SASEGT come from the germline V gene. The CDR3 sequence is 15 residues long. The junction had 2 bases not matched to a gene; V was cut back by 3 bases and J by 0 bases. The CDR3 sequence is CASSEASGSYNEQFF. Written as DNA, the CDR3 is TGTGCCAGCAGTGAGGCTAGCGGCTCCTACAATGAGCAGTTCTTC.

This chain links TRBV19 with TRBJ1-5, with D tentatively TRBD1 (6 bases). The germline gives CDR1 LNHDA, CDR2 SQIVND (reference sequence). The CDR3 has 12 amino acids. Trimming shortened V by 7 bases and J by 9 bases, and 13 bases separated the two germline ends. DNA of the CDR3: TGTGCCAGTACCTCAACAGGGAGGCCCCAGCATTTT. This translates into CASTSTGRPQHF.

The rearrangement links TRBV3-1 (or the pseudogene TRBV3-2) to TRBJ2-5, with 13 bases that match TRBD2. There are 18 residues in the CDR3. Trimming removed 7 bases from V and 1 base from J; junction bases left unmatched: 12. The germline V gene has CDR1 LGHDT and CDR2 YNNKEL (reference sequence). CDR3 in amino acids: CASTIQVTSGGVQETQYF. CDR3 in DNA: TGTGCCAGCACCATCCAAGTAACTAGCGGGGGGGTCCAAGAGACCCAGTACTTC.

V gene TRBV7-2 combines with J gene TRBJ1-6; D gene ambiguous. The CDR3 sequence is 13 residues long. Trimming took 2 bases from V and 7 from J, leaving 6 bases between them. Germline V CDR1 and CDR2: SGHTA, FQGNSA. DNA of the CDR3: TGTGCCAGCAGCTTAAAATCGAATTCACCCCTCCACTTT. Amino acids: CASSLKSNSPLHF.

This rearrangement joins TRBV5-1 to TRBJ2-1; 8 bases align to TRBD2. The CDR3 sequence is 16 residues long. Germline V gives CDR1 SGHRS, CDR2 YFSETQ. V gave up 3 bases and J gave up 0 bases; unmatched junction bases: 5. Here the CDR3 DNA reads TGCGCCAGCAGCTACGCGGGAGGCCCCTCCTACAATGAGCAGTTCTTC. This translates into CASSYAGGPSYNEQFF.

This chain links TRBV24-1 with TRBJ2-1, with D perhaps TRBD2 (5 bases). This CDR3 has 13 residues. Between the trimmed V and J ends, which lost 4 bases and 5 bases, there was a span of 8 bases. CDR1 is KGHDR, CDR2 SFDVKD, per germline. CDR3: CATSDSADNEQFF. In DNA, the CDR3 is TGTGCCACCAGTGACTCAGCGGACAATGAGCAGTTCTTC.